Shown below are 30 T cell receptor beta chains from a single sample sequenced in a study of Ad26.COV2.S vaccination and SARS-CoV-2 variants. TCRdb keeps only in-frame clones here, not all; method: immunoSEQ multiplex PCR. The sample holds 450,000 to 550,000 clones, 80% to 90% seen once. Treatment given: around 19 received Ad26.COV2.S at low or high dose, single or two shots; roughly 5 received placebo; per-sample allocation not given. All samples were drawn on day 63, counting from the first vaccine or placebo injection. Source: peripheral blood, taken in a trial of Ad26.COV2.S vaccine versus placebo. The receptors here all came from a person aged 18-65 years who received the Ad26.COV2.S COVID-19 vaccine or a placebo.

The rearrangement joins TRBV5-8 to TRBJ2-5, with D unclear. The CDR3 totals 15 residues. Germline CDR1 and CDR2: SGHTS and YDEGEE. The germline V and J ends were trimmed by 2 bases and 2 bases, with 13 bases remaining between them. The CDR3 nucleotides are TGTGCCAGCAGCTTCGGCAGGTCGAATCAAGAGACCCAGTACTTC. This gives the protein CASSFGRSNQETQYF.

The chain joins TRBV7-3 to TRBJ2-3; 13 bases line up with TRBD2. CDR1 SGHTA and CDR2 FQGTGA come from the germline V gene. CDR3 length: 16 residues. The J segment lost 0 bases and the V segment lost 5 bases, leaving 2 bases of the junction unmatched. The CDR3 bases are TGTGCCAGCAGCCGGGGACTAGCGGGGAGCACAGATACGCAGTATTTT. Its translation is CASSRGLAGSTDTQYF.

The chain carries TRBV5-1 and TRBJ1-3, with D perhaps TRBD1 (5 bases). V lost 2 bases and J 4 bases, leaving 16 bases between the germline ends. The CDR3 extends over 16 amino acids. The germline V gene has CDR1 SGHRS and CDR2 YFSETQ. Here the CDR3 DNA reads TGCGCCAGCAGCTTATCAGGGCCGGCGGCAGGAAACACCATATATTTT. This encodes CASSLSGPAAGNTIYF.

The chain recombines TRBV27 with TRBJ1-5; possible D gene TRBD1, 5 bases. The germline CDR1 and CDR2 sequences are MNHEY and SMNVEV (reference sequence). The CDR3 consists of 17 residues. Trimming took 3 bases from V and 7 from J, leaving 22 bases between them. DNA for the CDR3: TGTGCCAGCAGTTTCGTCGGGACGGGGCGGGTTACGCAGCCCCAGCATTTT. Protein: CASSFVGTGRVTQPQHF.

The V gene is TRBV2, the J gene TRBJ2-1; D gene unclear. The germline gives CDR1 SNHLY, CDR2 FYNNEI. Trimming stripped 11 bases from V and 0 bases from J, with 17 bases between. The CDR3 extends over 15 amino acids. The DNA for the CDR3 is TGTGCCTCCACCCGACTCGCGAGCTCCTACAATGAGCAGTTCTTC. This sequence encodes CASTRLASSYNEQFF.

The chain recombines TRBV30 with TRBJ1-4, with D possibly being TRBD1 (6 bases). V lost 5 bases and J 3 bases, leaving 10 bases between the germline ends. CDR1 GTSNPN and CDR2 SVGIG come from the germline V gene (reference sequence). The CDR3 covers 13 residues. As DNA, the CDR3 is TGTGCCTGGGCCAGGGGATCTAATGAAAAACTGTTTTTT. Translated, it gives CAWARGSNEKLFF.

The gene calls are TRBV27 and TRBJ2-6; 8 nucleotides line up with TRBD1. From germline, CDR1 is MNHEY and CDR2 SMNVEV (reference sequence). The V segment lost 4 bases and the J segment 1 base; nucleotides outside the gene matches: 0. The CDR3 consists of 15 residues. The CDR3 protein is CASSWTGSGANVLTF. CDR3 DNA: TGTGCCAGCAGTTGGACAGGGTCTGGGGCCAACGTCCTGACTTTC.

The V gene is TRBV19, the J gene TRBJ1-5; tentative D call: TRBD1 (5 bases). The V gene's germline CDR1 is LNHDA and CDR2 SQIVND (reference sequence). The CDR3 sequence is 14 residues long. Trimming shortened V by 5 bases and J by 3 bases, and 11 bases separated the two germline ends. This chain's CDR3 is CASSARDLNQPQHF. CDR3 DNA sequence: TGTGCCAGTAGTGCCCGGGACCTCAATCAGCCCCAGCATTTT.

J is TRBJ2-1 and V is TRBV29-1; 10 bases align to TRBD2. CDR1 and CDR2 (germline): SQVTM, ANQGSEA. CDR3 length equals 15 residues. V was pared by 6 bases and J by 5 bases, with 10 bases of the junction left unmatched. CDR3 nucleotides: TGCAGCGTCCTAGGGGTAGCGGGAGGCCACAATGAGCAGTTCTTC. Translating gives CSVLGVAGGHNEQFF.

The genes are TRBV24-1 and TRBJ2-3; TRBD2 aligns across 9 bases. CDR3 length: 13 residues. CDR1 and CDR2 from the germline V gene are KGHDR and SFDVKD. Germline trimming cut 5 bases from V and 11 bases from J; bases unmatched to any gene: 7. CDR3 in DNA: TGTGCCACCAGTGTAGGGACTAGCAACATGCAGTATTTT. Encoded protein: CATSVGTSNMQYF.

The chain joins TRBV6-6 to TRBJ2-3; 12 bases align to TRBD2. The CDR3 sequence is 17 residues long. The J segment lost 3 bases and the V segment lost 5 bases, leaving 9 bases of the junction unmatched. In germline, CDR1 is MNHNY, CDR2 SVGAGI (reference sequence). CDR3 residues: CASSHTKTSGSTDTQYF. The CDR3 DNA reads as TGTGCCAGCAGTCACACCAAGACTAGCGGGAGTACAGATACGCAGTATTTT.

The chain employs TRBV6-5 and TRBJ2-1; maybe TRBD1 (5 bases). CDR3 size: 15 residues. V gave up 0 bases and J gave up 15 bases, with 21 bases separating them. The germline V gene has CDR1 MNHEY and CDR2 SVGAGI. The CDR3 sequence: CASSYSAGLGQLRFF. CDR3 DNA: TGTGCCAGCAGTTACTCGGCAGGGTTAGGCCAATTGCGGTTCTTC.

V gene TRBV28 combines with J gene TRBJ2-1, with 7 bases identical to TRBD2. The CDR3 is 15 residues long. CDR1 and CDR2 (germline): MDHEN, SYDVKM. The trim removed 3 bases at V and 6 bases at J, leaving 8 bases unmatched. The CDR3 DNA follows: TGTGCCAGCAGTTTTGCAGGCGGGAGAGGCAATGAGCAGTTCTTC. This gives the protein CASSFAGGRGNEQFF.

The V call is TRBV19, the J call TRBJ1-1; D unresolved. Trimming shortened V by 6 bases and J by 0 bases, and 11 bases separated the two germline ends. CDR1 and CDR2 from the germline V gene are LNHDA and SQIVND (reference sequence). The CDR3 sequence is 14 residues long. The CDR3 spells CASRGGIMNTEAFF. As DNA, the CDR3 is TGTGCCAGTAGGGGAGGGATTATGAACACTGAAGCTTTCTTT.

This chain connects TRBV5-1 to TRBJ1-4; no reliable D call. CDR1 SGHRS and CDR2 YFSETQ come from the germline V gene. This CDR3 is built from 15 residues. Trimming stripped 0 bases from V and 7 bases from J, with 13 bases between. The CDR3 DNA reads as TGCGCCAGCAGCTTGGGAGCGCTGGGCAGTGAAAAACTGTTTTTT. It is translated as CASSLGALGSEKLFF.

This chain uses TRBV28 with TRBJ1-1, with D possibly matching TRBD1 (5 bases). CDR3 length: 17 residues. CDR1 MDHEN and CDR2 SYDVKM come from the germline V gene. Trimming removed 3 bases at V and 1 base at J, with 18 bases between. CDR3 loop: CASSFNYGWDPNTEAFF. The CDR3, as DNA: TGTGCCAGCAGTTTCAATTACGGGTGGGACCCGAACACTGAAGCTTTCTTT.

V and J are TRBV2 and TRBJ2-7, with D unresolved. In germline, CDR1 is SNHLY, CDR2 FYNNEI. The CDR3 contains 16 residues. Trimming removed 5 bases at V and 2 bases at J, with 19 bases between. DNA for the CDR3: TGTGCCAGCAGTCCTTCCCTATACAGTGAAACCTACGAGCAGTACTTC. Its translation is CASSPSLYSETYEQYF.

The chain recombines TRBV27 with TRBJ1-2; 7 bases are shared with TRBD1. CDR1 and CDR2 from the germline V gene are MNHEY and SMNVEV (reference sequence). Unmatched junction bases numbered 18, after V lost 10 bases and J lost 4 bases. This CDR3 has 16 amino acids. This CDR3 reads CATNPGNRGGIYGYTF. DNA for the CDR3: TGTGCCACCAACCCTGGGAACAGGGGTGGGATCTATGGCTACACCTTC.

The rearrangement links TRBV27 to TRBJ2-3; a possible D gene is TRBD1 (6 bases). Germline values: CDR1 MNHEY, CDR2 SMNVEV (reference sequence). The CDR3 runs 15 residues. Trimming shortened V by 8 bases and J by 2 bases, and 17 bases separated the two germline ends. The CDR3 bases are TGTGCCAGCCATCGATTGACAGGTTCCACAGATACGCAGTATTTT. It codes for CASHRLTGSTDTQYF.

J is TRBJ1-5 and V is TRBV6-5, with D perhaps matching TRBD1 (6 bases). The ends were cut back, 0 bases at V and 3 bases at J, with 9 bases in the middle. The CDR3 covers 15 residues. Looked up from germline, CDR1 is MNHEY and CDR2 is SVGAGI. CDR3: CASSYSGGFNQPQHF. In DNA, the CDR3 is TGTGCCAGCAGTTACTCAGGGGGTTTCAATCAGCCCCAGCATTTT.

The chain recombines TRBV5-8 with TRBJ2-7; D not resolved. The CDR3 is 14 residues long. With 6 bases removed from V and 3 bases from J, the gap between germline ends came to 16 bases. CDR1 is SGHTS, CDR2 YDEGEE, per germline. CDR3 residues: CASTKALAHYEQYF. The DNA of the CDR3 is TGTGCCAGCACCAAAGCCCTCGCCCACTACGAGCAGTACTTC. The variable domain in full, completed from reference TRBV5-8 and TRBJ2-7, reads EAGVTQSPTHLIKTRGQQATLRCSPISGHTSVYWYQQALGLGLQFLLWYDEGEERNRGNFPPRFSGRQFPNYSSELNVNALELEDSALYLCASTKALAHYEQYFGPGTRLTVT.

The rearrangement links TRBV29-1 to TRBJ2-3; a weak D match, TRBD2 (5 bases). The CDR3 contains 13 residues. The V gene's germline CDR1 is SQVTM and CDR2 ANQGSEA. V lost 8 bases and J 1 base, leaving 13 bases between the germline ends. The CDR3 loop is CSLKWTGTDTQYF. DNA for the CDR3: TGCAGCCTAAAATGGACTGGCACAGATACGCAGTATTTT.

The CDR3 loop is CATLPPGNTEAFF. The CDR3 DNA sequence: TGTGCCACCCTCCCGCCAGGGAACACTGAAGCTTTCTTT. The chain carries TRBV12-3 or TRBV12-4 and TRBJ1-1; D gene uncertain. The V end was cut by 10 bases, the J end by 1 base, with 13 bases between. The length of the CDR3 is 13 residues.

The rearrangement links TRBV18 to TRBJ2-5, with 7 bases matching TRBD1. J gave up 3 bases and V 3 bases, and 10 bases lay outside the gene matches. Germline V gene data show CDR1 as KGHSH and CDR2 as LQKENI. The CDR3 contains 16 residues. This CDR3 is CASSPVSHRGEETQYF. The CDR3 DNA reads TGTGCCAGCTCACCCGTGAGTCACAGGGGTGAAGAGACCCAGTACTTC.

The chain carries TRBV29-1 and TRBJ1-1; D unresolved. Germline-derived CDR1 and CDR2 are SQVTM and ANQGSEA. Trimming removed 4 bases from V and 0 bases from J, with 9 bases in between. The CDR3 length is 13 residues. The CDR3 loop reads CSVVSQMNTEAFF. CDR3 nucleotide sequence: TGCAGCGTTGTTAGTCAGATGAACACTGAAGCTTTCTTT.

The gene calls are TRBV14 and TRBJ2-1; the D is unclear. The V and J ends lost 0 bases and 6 bases respectively, with 3 bases between them. The length of the CDR3 is 12 residues. CDR1 and CDR2 from the germline V gene are SGHDN and FVKESK. CDR3 sequence (DNA): TGTGCCAGCAGCCAAGATAGCAATGAGCAGTTCTTC. This codes for CASSQDSNEQFF.

The chain uses TRBV5-5 and TRBJ2-7; 7 bases are a match to TRBD1. Germline lookup yields CDR1 SGHKS and CDR2 YYEKEE (reference sequence). After removal of 2 bases from V and 2 bases from J, the junction contained 7 bases not matched to a gene. The CDR3 is made up of 15 amino acids. CDR3 protein: CASSFSGGPPYEQYF. The CDR3 coding sequence is TGTGCCAGCAGCTTTTCAGGGGGACCCCCCTACGAGCAGTACTTC.

The chain employs TRBV30 and TRBJ1-4; 7 bases map to TRBD1. Germline V gene data show CDR1 as GTSNPN and CDR2 as SVGIG (reference sequence). The V segment lost 3 bases and the J segment 10 bases; nucleotides outside the gene matches: 8. The length of the CDR3 is 13 residues. CDR3 nucleotides: TGTGCCTGGAGCGGACAGGCACTGGGAAAACTGTTTTTT. The encoded protein is CAWSGQALGKLFF.

V is TRBV5-1 and J is TRBJ1-1, with 8 bases aligning to TRBD1. With 4 bases clipped from V and 10 bases from J, the junction kept 9 bases outside the gene matches. The germline CDR1 and CDR2 sequences are SGHRS and YFSETQ. CDR3 size: 13 residues. CDR3 in DNA: TGCGCCAGCAGCACCGCAGGGGGCAGGTTAGCTTTCTTT. It yields the protein CASSTAGGRLAFF.

The gene calls are TRBV2 and TRBJ1-5; no reliable D call. Germline lookup yields CDR1 SNHLY and CDR2 FYNNEI. Trimming took off 7 bases at V and 6 bases at J, with 16 bases between the two ends. The CDR3 totals 14 residues. The CDR3 region is CASTRTESSQPQHF. CDR3 bases: TGTGCCAGCACCCGGACGGAAAGTAGTCAGCCCCAGCATTTT. Complete variable domain (other parts from reference TRBV2 and TRBJ1-5): EPEVTQTPSHQVTQMGQEVILRCVPISNHLYFYWYRQILGQKVEFLVSFYNNEISEKSEIFDDQFSVERPDGSNFTLKIRSTKLEDSAMYFCASTRTESSQPQHFGDGTRLSIL.